This T cell receptor beta chain was captured in a study of T-cell reconstitution after alpha-beta-depleted transplantation in children. As it was prepared, the TCRbeta library received unique molecular identifiers. TCRdb processed the PCR reads anew with MiXCR; each CDR3 protein has one entry. This table has around 580,000 distinct CDR3 sequences, over 20% appearing once. V lost 5 bases to trimming and J lost 4 bases; unmatched junction nucleotides: 11. CDR3 length: 17 residues. Germline CDR1 and CDR2: KGHDR and SFDVKD. The TCR originated in a boy in the first two years of life with Wiskott-Aldrich syndrome, due to receive a stem cell transplant. The gene calls are TRBV24-1 and TRBJ2-1, with 9 nucleotides matching TRBD2. Here the sequenced sample was PBMCs, taken before TCRalphabeta/CD19-depleted stem cell transplant. CDR3 residues: CATSALFLREGYNEQFF. CDR3 sequence (DNA): TGTGCCACCAGTGCCCTTTTTTTGCGGGAGGGATACAATGAGCAGTTCTTC.